The 19 T cell receptor beta chains listed next were all sequenced from one sample in a study of T cell changes during pregnancy in multiple sclerosis. Clones were sequenced by immunoSEQ multiplex PCR, and TCRdb holds only the in-frame ones, with some missing. This sample has about 75,000 clones, with about 90% found just once. This sample comprised peripheral blood, obtained in the first trimester of pregnancy. Every receptor here comes from a female donor in good health, enrolled as a control in a pregnancy study.

The genes are TRBV5-4 and TRBJ2-7; 8 nucleotides line up with TRBD2. CDR3 length equals 14 residues. From germline, CDR1 is SGHNT and CDR2 YYREEE (reference sequence). Trimming removed 4 bases from V and 6 bases from J; junction bases left unmatched: 9. The CDR3: CASSHSGVSGEQYF. The CDR3 region has the DNA TGTGCCAGCAGCCATAGCGGGGTTAGTGGCGAGCAGTACTTC.

The chain carries TRBV27 and TRBJ1-6, with D perhaps matching TRBD1 (6 bases). Germline CDR1 and CDR2: MNHEY and SMNVEV (reference sequence). Trimming left V 2 bases short and J 7 bases short, with 9 bases between. This CDR3 has 14 residues. The CDR3 protein is CASSLRQVNSPLHF. The CDR3 coding sequence is TGTGCCAGCAGTTTAAGACAGGTCAATTCACCCCTCCACTTT.

The chain carries TRBV7-2 and TRBJ1-1; possibly TRBD1 for D (5 bases). Germline CDR1 SGHTA, CDR2 FQGNSA. The V end lost 3 bases, the J end lost 0 bases, and 8 bases lay between the germline ends. The CDR3 is 14 amino acids. This CDR3 is CASSFQGMNTEAFF. In DNA, the CDR3 is TGTGCCAGCAGCTTTCAGGGTATGAACACTGAAGCTTTCTTT.

This clone appeared a few times. This chain joins TRBV5-1 and TRBJ2-3; TRBD1 matches 9 bases. With 4 bases clipped from V and 4 bases from J, the junction kept 10 bases outside the gene matches. Germline values: CDR1 SGHRS, CDR2 YFSETQ. CDR3 size: 16 residues. CDR3 nucleotide sequence: TGCGCCAGCAGCGGGGGGGACAGGGTTCGGGCAGATACGCAGTATTTT. The encoded protein is CASSGGDRVRADTQYF. Variable domain in full (rest from reference TRBV5-1 and TRBJ2-3): KAGVTQTPRYLIKTRGQQVTLSCSPISGHRSVSWYQQTPGQGLQFLFEYFSETQRNKGNFPGRFSGRQFSNSRSEMNVSTLELGDSALYLCASSGGDRVRADTQYFGPGTRLTVL.

The chain joins TRBV27 to TRBJ1-3, with TRBD1 as a possible D gene (6 bases). The CDR3 spans 17 residues. Germline assignment: CDR1 MNHEY and CDR2 SMNVEV (reference sequence). V dropped 5 bases and J dropped 8 bases, with 25 bases sitting between them. The CDR3 nucleotides read TGTGCCAGCAGTCCACCACCTACAGGGAAAGGTAGGGACACCATATATTTT. It encodes CASSPPPTGKGRDTIYF.

The chain combines TRBV7-9 with TRBJ1-5; 8 bases map to TRBD1. V trimming: 6 bases; J trimming: 7 bases; junction bases outside the gene matches: 5. This CDR3 spans 13 amino acids. The V gene's germline CDR1 is SEHNR and CDR2 FQNEAQ (reference sequence). The CDR3 spells CASRMDRDQPQHF. The CDR3 DNA reads TGTGCCAGCAGAATGGACAGGGACCAGCCCCAGCATTTT.

The chain employs TRBV4-1 and TRBJ2-5; D gene unclear. Trimming left V 0 bases short and J 4 bases short, with 3 bases between. Germline V gene lookup returns CDR1 MGHRA and CDR2 YSYEKL. This CDR3 comprises 12 residues. The CDR3 loop reads CASSQEAETQYF. The DNA for the CDR3 is TGCGCCAGCAGCCAAGAGGCAGAGACCCAGTACTTC.

The chain joins TRBV18 to TRBJ1-2; 10 bases agree with TRBD1. V lost 3 bases, J lost 2 bases, and 3 bases stayed unmatched. The CDR3 sequence is 15 residues long. CDR1 is KGHSH and CDR2 is LQKENI in the germline V gene. The CDR3 loop reads CASSPAGQGNYGYTF. CDR3 nucleotide sequence: TGTGCCAGCTCACCGGCGGGACAGGGGAACTATGGCTACACCTTC.

The chain combines TRBV7-9 with TRBJ2-1; D is possibly TRBD2 (6 bases). CDR1 and CDR2 (germline): SEHNR, FQNEAQ (reference sequence). Trimming removed 7 bases at V and 4 bases at J, with 14 bases between. The CDR3 consists of 14 residues. This chain's CDR3 is CASTPAGLYNEQFF. CDR3 DNA sequence: TGTGCCAGCACCCCTGCAGGACTATACAATGAGCAGTTCTTC.

This chain links TRBV18 with TRBJ2-3, with D perhaps matching TRBD2 (5 bases). Trimming removed 6 bases from V and 1 base from J, with 14 bases in between. CDR3 size: 15 residues. Germline loops: CDR1 KGHSH, CDR2 LQKENI. The CDR3 loop reads CASSLGSEGTDTQYF. The CDR3 DNA sequence: TGTGCCAGCTCCCTCGGGTCGGAGGGCACAGATACGCAGTATTTT.

This sequence joins TRBV10-3 and TRBJ1-4; TRBD1 matches at 9 bases. CDR1 and CDR2 (germline): ENHRY, SYGVKD. Trimming removed 6 bases from V and 10 bases from J; junction bases left unmatched: 3. The CDR3 sequence is 12 residues long. The CDR3 sequence: CAIREDRGKLFF. The DNA for the CDR3 is TGTGCCATCAGGGAGGACAGGGGAAAACTGTTTTTT.

The chain is built from TRBV18 and TRBJ1-1; the D gene is possibly TRBD1 (5 bases). Germline loops: CDR1 KGHSH, CDR2 LQKENI. The CDR3 totals 16 residues. Trimming left V 2 bases short and J 0 bases short, with 13 bases between. The CDR3 DNA follows: TGTGCCAGCTCACCAATCGGGGGTACCATGAACACTGAAGCTTTCTTT. Translating gives CASSPIGGTMNTEAFF.

This rearrangement joins TRBV7-2 to TRBJ2-7, with TRBD1 matching 10 bases. Germline loops: CDR1 SGHTA, CDR2 FQGNSA. V lost 3 bases, J lost 5 bases, and 7 bases stayed unmatched. This CDR3 spans 15 amino acids. Written as DNA, the CDR3 is TGTGCCAGCAGCTTTAGGACAGGGGGGTTGGACGAGCAGTACTTC. The encoded protein is CASSFRTGGLDEQYF.

The chain uses TRBV18 and TRBJ1-1; a weak D match, TRBD1 (6 bases). Trimming left V 3 bases short and J 3 bases short, with 14 bases between. Germline CDR1 and CDR2: KGHSH and LQKENI. This CDR3 has 15 residues. CDR3 bases: TGTGCCAGCTCACCTATGGACAGCGGGGACACTGAAGCTTTCTTT. Encoded protein: CASSPMDSGDTEAFF.

This chain joins TRBV4-1 and TRBJ1-3; the match to TRBD1 covers 10 bases. The CDR3 loop spans 14 amino acids. The germline gives CDR1 MGHRA, CDR2 YSYEKL. V lost 1 base, J lost 8 bases, and 2 bases stayed unmatched. In nucleotides, the CDR3 is TGCGCCAGCAGCCAAGGACAGGGGGCATACACCATATATTTT. Protein sequence: CASSQGQGAYTIYF.

The chain joins TRBV6-5 to TRBJ1-2; D perhaps matches TRBD1 (5 bases). Trimming stripped 0 bases from V and 8 bases from J, with 13 bases between. Germline CDR1 reads MNHEY; CDR2 reads SVGAGI. The CDR3 is 14 amino acids. This CDR3 is CASSYSQGMGGYTF. Here the CDR3 DNA reads TGTGCCAGCAGTTACTCGCAGGGAATGGGAGGCTACACCTTC.

This chain links TRBV7-9 with TRBJ2-3, with TRBD2 as a possible D gene (7 bases). V was trimmed by 6 bases and J by 2 bases, leaving 27 bases between them. Germline V gene lookup returns CDR1 SEHNR and CDR2 FQNEAQ (reference sequence). The CDR3 runs to 19 residues. The CDR3 nucleotides read TGTGCCAGCAGACCAAACCGGGGGGCCACACACTCAGCCACAGATACGCAGTATTTT. This encodes CASRPNRGATHSATDTQYF.

This chain joins TRBV20-1 and TRBJ2-7; 7 positions agree with TRBD1. The CDR3 runs 11 residues. Germline lookup yields CDR1 DFQATT and CDR2 SNEGSKA (reference sequence). V shed 6 bases, J shed 7 bases, and the junction held 6 bases outside the gene matches. CDR3 protein: CSAWDRREQYF. As DNA, the CDR3 is TGCAGTGCCTGGGACAGAAGAGAGCAGTACTTC.

The rearrangement links TRBV7-2 to TRBJ2-7; 9 positions agree with TRBD1. Per germline, CDR1 SGHTA and CDR2 FQGNSA. V lost 4 bases to trimming and J lost 6 bases; unmatched junction nucleotides: 13. This CDR3 comprises 16 residues. The CDR3 spells CASSSVVGQGSREQYF. In nucleotides, the CDR3 is TGTGCCAGCAGCTCCGTGGTGGGACAGGGAAGTCGCGAGCAGTACTTC. Combining the CDR3 with reference TRBV7-2 and TRBJ2-7 gives the whole variable domain GAGVSQSPSNKVTEKGKDVELRCDPISGHTALYWYRQSLGQGLEFLIYFQGNSAPDKSGLPSDRFSAERTGGSVSTLTIQRTQQEDSAVYLCASSSVVGQGSREQYFGPGTRLTVT.